Presented here are 23 T cell receptor beta chains from one specimen sequenced in a study of CD8 T cells in ankylosing spondylitis. Study-wide findings and caveats: What seemed typical of ankylosing spondylitis blood was a TCR beta motif built from 8 or 9 highly homologous variants.

From the 5' RACE reads, TCRdb called clonotypes with MiXCR, one entry per CDR3 protein. The sample includes more than 650,000 distinct CDR3 sequences, approximately 12% of them seen just once. These TCRs' antigens remain unknown. The sample taken for sequencing was blood, either unsorted or a sorted T cell fraction (not recorded which). These receptors were collected from a male donor with ankylosing spondylitis.

This clonotype was seen a handful of times. This chain links TRBV20-1 with TRBJ2-2, with D tentatively TRBD2 (7 bases). Trimming stripped 5 bases from V and 3 bases from J, with 16 bases between. The CDR3 consists of 15 residues. CDR1 is DFQATT, CDR2 SNEGSKA, per germline (reference sequence). The CDR3 nucleotides are TGCAGTGCTCGGCGGAGGGGGGGCGACACCGGGGAGCTGTTTTTT. This encodes CSARRRGGDTGELFF.

The chain links TRBV5-1 to TRBJ2-5; no clear D gene. The germline V gene encodes CDR1 SGHRS and CDR2 YFSETQ. The V gene lost 6 bases and the J gene lost 2 bases, with 14 bases spanning the gap. This CDR3 spans 14 amino acids. The CDR3 DNA reads TGCGCCAGCACGATTGGCGGAGCGCAAGAGACCCAGTACTTC. As protein: CASTIGGAQETQYF.

V is TRBV20-1 and J is TRBJ2-1; no definite D call. CDR1 DFQATT and CDR2 SNEGSKA come from the germline V gene (reference sequence). The CDR3 runs to 8 residues. Trimming removed 4 bases at V and 13 bases at J, with 5 bases between. DNA of the CDR3: TGCAGTGCTACGATCCAGTTCTTC. Encoded protein: CSATIQFF.

This clonotype was observed at least ten times. This chain connects TRBV10-3 to TRBJ1-1, with unresolved D. This CDR3 has 11 amino acids. Trimming left V 4 bases short and J 6 bases short, with 6 bases between. Germline V gene sequence: CDR1 ENHRY, CDR2 SYGVKD. The DNA of the CDR3 is TGTGCCATCAGTGCGGGAGCTGAAGCTTTCTTT. Protein product: CAISAGAEAFF.

This clonotype was counted only a few times. DNA for the CDR3: TGCAGTGCTAGACTTGTTCCGCGGGGGATGGCAGATACGCAGTATTTT. Its translation: CSARLVPRGMADTQYF. The chain joins TRBV20-1 to TRBJ2-3; TRBD2 agrees at 7 bases. The length of the CDR3 is 16 residues. Germline V lookup: CDR1 DFQATT, CDR2 SNEGSKA (reference sequence). With 2 bases clipped from V and 4 bases from J, the junction kept 12 bases outside the gene matches.

This clonotype was recorded many times. The chain joins TRBV6-1 to TRBJ1-3, with 11 bases matching TRBD1. V lost 5 bases and J lost 4; bases outside the gene matches: 4. Looked up from germline, CDR1 is MNHNS and CDR2 is SASEGT. CDR3 length: 15 amino acids. The CDR3 sequence is CASSRTGGEGNTIYF. CDR3 sequence (DNA): TGTGCCAGCAGTAGGACAGGGGGCGAAGGAAACACCATATATTTT.

The chain joins TRBV29-1 to TRBJ2-7; TRBD2 matches 12 bases. V was pared by 4 bases and J by 3 bases, with 7 bases of the junction left unmatched. The CDR3 covers 15 residues. Per the germline V gene, CDR1 is SQVTM and CDR2 is ANQGSEA. This CDR3 reads CSVVGLAGGNYEQYF. CDR3 bases: TGCAGCGTTGTTGGGCTAGCGGGGGGGAACTACGAGCAGTACTTC.

A few counts support this clonotype. V usage is TRBV5-4 and J usage is TRBJ1-4; D uncertain. The V end lost 5 bases, the J end lost 8 bases, and 16 bases lay between the germline ends. This CDR3 has 14 residues. The germline CDR1 and CDR2 sequences are SGHNT and YYREEE (reference sequence). CDR3 protein: CASRRSHDEEKLFF. As DNA, the CDR3 is TGTGCCAGCAGACGAAGCCACGACGAGGAAAAACTGTTTTTT.

The gene calls are TRBV18 and TRBJ1-2, with TRBD1 identical over 11 bases. After removal of 3 bases from V and 5 bases from J, the junction contained 5 bases not matched to a gene. Germline V gives CDR1 KGHSH, CDR2 LQKENI. CDR3 size: 15 residues. CDR3 in amino acids: CASSPWTGGVYGYTF. In nucleotides, the CDR3 is TGTGCCAGCTCACCGTGGACAGGGGGCGTTTATGGCTACACCTTC.

Many counts were recorded for this clonotype. The chain links TRBV12-3 or TRBV12-4 to TRBJ2-1; 16 bases are a match to TRBD2. The CDR3 contains 16 residues. Trimming at V came to 4 bases and at J to 8 bases, leaving 5 bases not matched to a gene. The CDR3 spells CASSSGLAGGPDEQFF. The CDR3 region has the DNA TGTGCCAGCAGTTCGGGACTAGCGGGAGGGCCAGATGAGCAGTTCTTC.

This clonotype has ten or more counts. The chain is built from TRBV7-9 and TRBJ2-7, with 7 bases identical to TRBD1. This CDR3 region has 16 residues. J lost 2 bases, V lost 0 bases, and 7 bases had no gene match. Germline lookup yields CDR1 SEHNR and CDR2 FQNEAQ (reference sequence). This chain's CDR3 is CASSLAHGTVTYEQYF. CDR3 in DNA: TGTGCCAGCAGCTTAGCGCATGGGACAGTAACCTACGAGCAGTACTTC.

This clonotype has only a few counts. V usage is TRBV27 and J usage is TRBJ2-3; D uncertain. Germline V lookup: CDR1 MNHEY, CDR2 SMNVEV (reference sequence). CDR3 length: 13 amino acids. V lost 2 bases and J 5 bases, leaving 8 bases between the germline ends. CDR3 in amino acids: CASSLGRRDTQYF. The CDR3 DNA sequence: TGTGCCAGCAGTTTAGGGCGTCGAGATACGCAGTATTTT.

The chain couples TRBV20-1 to TRBJ2-1, with 9 positions matching TRBD2. CDR1 and CDR2 from the germline V gene are DFQATT and SNEGSKA (reference sequence). This CDR3 has 14 amino acids. The ends lost 5 bases at V and 7 bases at J; junction bases unmatched: 9. DNA of the CDR3: TGCAGTGCTCGCGGGGGGGCGGTGGGTAATGAGCAGTTCTTC. This sequence encodes CSARGGAVGNEQFF.

V is TRBV10-3 and J is TRBJ2-2; D is perhaps TRBD1 or TRBD2 (5 bases each). The CDR3 length is 12 residues. Germline V lookup: CDR1 ENHRY, CDR2 SYGVKD. Trimming removed 7 bases from V and 6 bases from J, with 9 bases in between. The CDR3: CAINPGPGELFF. The CDR3 nucleotides read TGTGCCATCAATCCGGGGCCCGGGGAGCTGTTTTTT.

This chain uses TRBV20-1 with TRBJ2-1, with 7 nucleotides matching TRBD2. CDR3 length: 14 amino acids. The germline V gene has CDR1 DFQATT and CDR2 SNEGSKA (reference sequence). The ends lost 3 bases at V and 5 bases at J; junction bases unmatched: 7. CDR3 amino acids: CSARVSGLNNEQFF. The CDR3 DNA reads TGCAGTGCTAGGGTTAGCGGGCTTAACAATGAGCAGTTCTTC.

In its sample, this clonotype was seen a few times. The chain carries TRBV4-2 and TRBJ2-3; D unclear. Germline V gives CDR1 LGHNA, CDR2 YNFKEQ. The CDR3 is 16 residues long. The V gene lost 1 base and the J gene lost 1 base, with 12 bases spanning the gap. The CDR3 nucleotides read TGTGCCAGCAGCCAAGGTCAGCCACCTGGCACAGATACGCAGTATTTT. It yields the protein CASSQGQPPGTDTQYF.

This clonotype was observed at least ten times. The CDR3 here is CSARLAGVRDNEQFF. The DNA of the CDR3 is TGCAGTGCTAGATTAGCGGGAGTTAGAGACAATGAGCAGTTCTTC. This chain joins TRBV20-1 and TRBJ2-1; 9 bases agree with TRBD2. The CDR3 covers 15 residues. CDR1 is DFQATT and CDR2 is SNEGSKA in the germline V gene (reference sequence). V shed 2 bases and J 5 bases; nucleotides not matched to a gene: 7.

This clonotype was counted only a few times. The rearrangement links TRBV20-1 to TRBJ2-3; TRBD1 agrees at 8 bases. The CDR3 contains 14 residues. V shed 1 base and J 5 bases; nucleotides not matched to a gene: 5. Germline V lookup: CDR1 DFQATT, CDR2 SNEGSKA (reference sequence). CDR3 coding DNA: TGCAGTGCTAGAGGCCCACAGGGGGGAGATACGCAGTATTTT. Translating it yields CSARGPQGGDTQYF.

This clonotype turned up a few times. The chain uses TRBV4-2 and TRBJ2-2; 9 positions match TRBD1. This CDR3 is 18 amino acids long. Germline V gene data show CDR1 as LGHNA and CDR2 as YNFKEQ. Trimming took 5 bases from V and 5 from J; bases not matched to a gene: 15. CDR3 DNA sequence: TGTGCCAGCAGCTCAAGACCGATAACAGGGGGCCAAACCGGGGAGCTGTTTTTT. Translating it yields CASSSRPITGGQTGELFF.

This clonotype was counted between two and nine times. The J gene is TRBJ2-2, the V gene TRBV7-2; unclear D gene. From germline, CDR1 is SGHTA and CDR2 FQGNSA. This CDR3 is built from 15 residues. The V gene lost 0 bases and the J gene lost 7 bases, with 12 bases spanning the gap. This CDR3 reads CASSLAIGRIGELFF. The CDR3, as DNA: TGTGCCAGCAGCTTAGCGATAGGACGGATCGGGGAGCTGTTTTTT.

In this sample, this clonotype turned up a few times. The chain recombines TRBV6-2 or TRBV6-3 with TRBJ2-1; TRBD2 aligns across 8 bases. The CDR3 contains 13 residues. CDR1 and CDR2 (germline): MNHEY, SVGEGT. The J segment lost 7 bases and the V segment lost 6 bases, leaving 5 bases of the junction unmatched. The CDR3 nucleotides are TGTGCCAGCAGCTACACTAGCGGAAATGAGCAGTTCTTC. Its protein product is CASSYTSGNEQFF.

The V call is TRBV2, the J call TRBJ1-1, with 7 bases matching TRBD1. This CDR3 has 15 amino acids. V shed 5 bases and J 1 base; nucleotides not matched to a gene: 7. Germline V lookup: CDR1 SNHLY, CDR2 FYNNEI. The CDR3 region is CASSQQGVANTEAFF. As DNA, the CDR3 is TGTGCCAGCAGTCAGCAGGGGGTGGCGAACACTGAAGCTTTCTTT. The full variable domain, rest sourced from reference TRBV2 and TRBJ1-1, is EPEVTQTPSHQVTQMGQEVILRCVPISNHLYFYWYRQILGQKVEFLVSFYNNEISEKSEIFDDQFSVERPDGSNFTLKIRSTKLEDSAMYFCASSQQGVANTEAFFGQGTRLTVV.

This chain connects TRBV27 to TRBJ2-7, with D maybe TRBD1 (6 bases). The CDR3 contains 12 residues. From germline, CDR1 is MNHEY and CDR2 SMNVEV (reference sequence). Trimming stripped 1 base from V and 6 bases from J, with 7 bases between. DNA of the CDR3: TGTGCCAGCAGTTTATTCAGGGGCGAGCAGTACTTC. Encoded protein: CASSLFRGEQYF.